This entry lists 7 T cell receptor beta chains sequenced from one sample in a study of T-cell memory formation after mild COVID-19. A single record per CDR3 protein comes from TCRdb applying MiXCR to the 5' RACE reads. The sample consists of about 470,000 distinct CDR3 sequences, about 23% of them appearing once. The sample consisted of PBMCs or a T cell subset sorted from them (not recorded which). The receptors were sampled from an adult woman who had mild COVID-19 (a few samples of this study predate the infection). Cell type and time point are not known.

The V gene is TRBV6-5, the J gene TRBJ2-2, with 8 bases identical to TRBD2. V dropped 0 bases and J dropped 7; count of bases not matched to a gene: 7. The CDR3 is 16 residues long. The germline V gene has CDR1 MNHEY and CDR2 SVGAGI. The CDR3, as DNA: TGTGCCAGCAGTTACTCAATTAGCGGGGCAGGCGGGGAGCTGTTTTTT. Its protein is CASSYSISGAGGELFF.

This clonotype was recorded a few times. The genes are TRBV29-1 and TRBJ2-7, with a tentative D call TRBD2 (5 bases). The germline gives CDR1 SQVTM, CDR2 ANQGSEA. This CDR3 comprises 13 residues. The germline V and J ends were trimmed by 1 base and 2 bases, with 9 bases remaining between them. The CDR3 reads CSVEGLPAYEQYF. The CDR3 DNA is TGCAGCGTTGAAGGACTACCAGCCTACGAGCAGTACTTC.

V usage is TRBV12-3 or TRBV12-4 and J usage is TRBJ2-7; 8 positions match TRBD2. After removal of 1 base from V and 4 bases from J, the junction contained 18 bases not matched to a gene. There are 19 residues in the CDR3. In DNA, the CDR3 is TGTGCCAGCAGTTTAGGTAGGCTCAGACAGCGGGAGAGGTTATACGAGCAGTACTTC. It is translated as CASSLGRLRQRERLYEQYF.

The chain has TRBV11-2 and TRBJ2-1; 9 positions agree with TRBD1. Germline V gives CDR1 SGHAT, CDR2 FQNNGV. V shed 0 bases and J 3 bases; nucleotides not matched to a gene: 3. The CDR3 is 16 residues long. The DNA for the CDR3 is TGTGCCAGCAGCTTAGAGGGGACAGGGATCTACAATGAGCAGTTCTTC. Its translation is CASSLEGTGIYNEQFF.

J is TRBJ2-2 and V is TRBV7-6; D might be TRBD2 (6 bases). This CDR3 is 16 amino acids long. CDR1 and CDR2 (germline): SGHVS, FNYEAQ. V lost 3 bases and J lost 6, with 17 bases in between. CDR3 sequence reads: CASSLARLDRAGELFF. The CDR3 bases are TGTGCCAGCAGCTTGGCCCGACTAGATCGGGCCGGGGAGCTGTTTTTT.

The genes are TRBV12-3 or TRBV12-4 and TRBJ2-7; possibly TRBD1 or TRBD2 for D (5 bases each). The CDR3 is 13 amino acids. Between the trimmed V and J ends, which lost 3 bases and 3 bases, there was a span of 9 bases. DNA of the CDR3: TGTGCCAGCAGTTTTGGGGGATTCTACGAGCAGTACTTC. Amino acids: CASSFGGFYEQYF.

This clonotype came up a few times. V and J are TRBV12-3 or TRBV12-4 and TRBJ1-1; D is uncertain. The germline V and J ends were trimmed by 5 bases and 8 bases, with 15 bases remaining between them. CDR3 length: 13 amino acids. CDR3 residues: CASSGPSTDEAFF. As DNA, the CDR3 is TGTGCCAGCAGTGGTCCGAGTACGGACGAAGCTTTCTTT.